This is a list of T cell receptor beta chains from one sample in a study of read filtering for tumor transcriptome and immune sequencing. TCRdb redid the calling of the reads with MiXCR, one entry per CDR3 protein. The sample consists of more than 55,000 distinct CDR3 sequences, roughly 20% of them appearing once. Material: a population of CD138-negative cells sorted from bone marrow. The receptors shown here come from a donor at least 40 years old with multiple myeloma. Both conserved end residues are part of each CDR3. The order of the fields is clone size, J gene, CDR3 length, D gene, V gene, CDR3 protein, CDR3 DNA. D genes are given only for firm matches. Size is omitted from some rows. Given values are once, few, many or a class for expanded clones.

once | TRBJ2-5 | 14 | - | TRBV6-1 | CASSERPLGETQYF | TGTGCCAGCAGTGAACGACCTCTTGGAGAGACCCAGTACTTC
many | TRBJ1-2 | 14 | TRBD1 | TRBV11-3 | CASSPMGDSHGYTF | TGTGCCAGCAGCCCCATGGGGGACAGCCATGGCTACACCTTC
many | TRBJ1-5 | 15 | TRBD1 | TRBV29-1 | CSVSDSGQGFQPQHF | TGCAGCGTCTCTGACTCGGGACAGGGGTTTCAGCCCCAGCATTTT
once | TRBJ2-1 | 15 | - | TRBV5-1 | CASSSIGDSYNEQFF | TGCGCCAGCAGCTCCATAGGGGACTCCTACAATGAGCAGTTCTTC
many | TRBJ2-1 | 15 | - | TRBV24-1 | CATSDVPGASNEQFF | TGTGCCACCAGTGATGTCCCCGGGGCCAGCAATGAGCAGTTCTTC
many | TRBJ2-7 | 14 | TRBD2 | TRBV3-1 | CASSPPSGTYEQYF | TGTGCCAGCAGCCCTCCTAGCGGAACCTACGAGCAGTACTTC
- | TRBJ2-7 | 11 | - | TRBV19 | CASVGGSRQYF | TGTGCCAGTGTGGGGGGCAGCCGTCAGTACTTC
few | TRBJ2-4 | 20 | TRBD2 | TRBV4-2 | CASSQGVAGGVELAKNIQYF | TGTGCCAGCAGCCAAGGAGTGGCGGGAGGAGTAGAACTAGCCAAAAACATTCAGTACTTC
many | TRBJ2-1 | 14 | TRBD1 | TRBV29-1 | CSVLDRGLYNEQFF | TGCAGCGTTTTGGACAGGGGGCTCTACAATGAGCAGTTCTTC
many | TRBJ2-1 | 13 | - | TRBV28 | CASSFGVWDEQFF | TGTGCCAGCAGTTTTGGGGTTTGGGATGAGCAGTTCTTC
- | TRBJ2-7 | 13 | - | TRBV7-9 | CASSPAGLYEQYF | TGTGCCAGCAGCCCGGCAGGCCTCTACGAGCAGTACTTC
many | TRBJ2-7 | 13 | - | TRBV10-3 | CAISADGRNEQYF | TGTGCCATCAGTGCGGACGGGCGGAACGAGCAGTACTTC
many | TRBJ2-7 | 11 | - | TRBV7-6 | CASSQEGEQYF | TGTGCCAGCAGCCAGGAGGGCGAGCAGTACTTC
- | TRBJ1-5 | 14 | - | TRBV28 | CASRSRTPHQPQHF | TGTGCCAGCAGATCCCGGACACCCCATCAGCCCCAGCATTTT
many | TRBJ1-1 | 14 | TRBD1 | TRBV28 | CASWGSGTAGEAFF | TGTGCCAGCTGGGGATCCGGGACAGCTGGAGAAGCTTTCTTT
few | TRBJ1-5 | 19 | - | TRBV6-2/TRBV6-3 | CASSHPKNTTHRPNQPQHF | TGTGCCAGCAGTCACCCTAAAAACACCACCCACAGGCCCAATCAGCCCCAGCATTTT
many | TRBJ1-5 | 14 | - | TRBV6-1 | CASSGAVPNQPQHF | TGTGCCAGCTCGGGGGCTGTCCCCAATCAGCCCCAGCATTTT
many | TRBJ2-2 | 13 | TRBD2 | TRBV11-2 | CASSLAGGRELFF | TGTGCCAGCAGCTTAGCGGGAGGCCGGGAGCTGTTTTTT
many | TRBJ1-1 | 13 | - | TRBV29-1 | CSVDRTENTEAFF | TGCAGCGTTGACAGGACAGAGAACACTGAAGCTTTCTTT
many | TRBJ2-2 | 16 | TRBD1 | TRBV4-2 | CASSPRTGGSTGELFF | TGTGCCAGCAGCCCCCGGACAGGGGGCTCCACCGGGGAGCTGTTTTTT
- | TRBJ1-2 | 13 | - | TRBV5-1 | CASGTEFFYGYTF | TGCGCCAGCGGGACGGAATTCTTCTATGGCTACACCTTC
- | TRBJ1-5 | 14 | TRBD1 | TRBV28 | CASSRDSNNQPQHF | TGTGCCAGCAGTCGGGACAGTAACAATCAGCCCCAGCATTTT
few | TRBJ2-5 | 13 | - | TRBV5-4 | CASSLPRVETQYF | TGTGCCAGCAGCCTTCCCCGAGTAGAGACCCAGTACTTC
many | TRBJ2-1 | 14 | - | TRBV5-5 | CASSFETPTNEQFF | TGTGCCAGCAGCTTTGAGACCCCTACAAATGAGCAGTTCTTC
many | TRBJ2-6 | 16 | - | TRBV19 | CASKVTGSSGANVLTF | TGTGCCAGTAAGGTCACAGGGAGCTCTGGGGCCAACGTCCTGACTTTC
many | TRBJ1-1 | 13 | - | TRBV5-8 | CASSLQENTEAFF | TGTGCCAGCAGCTTGCAGGAGAACACTGAAGCTTTCTTT
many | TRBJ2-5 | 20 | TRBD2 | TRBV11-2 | CASSLDGVGAGGPLQETQYF | TGTGCCAGCAGCTTAGACGGCGTTGGGGCGGGGGGCCCCCTACAAGAGACCCAGTACTTC
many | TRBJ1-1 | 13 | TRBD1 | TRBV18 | CASSGQENTEAFF | TGTGCCAGCTCGGGACAGGAGAACACTGAAGCTTTCTTT
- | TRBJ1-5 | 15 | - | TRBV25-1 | CASSESGRTNQPQHF | TGTGCCAGCAGTGAATCCGGCAGGACTAATCAGCCCCAGCATTTT